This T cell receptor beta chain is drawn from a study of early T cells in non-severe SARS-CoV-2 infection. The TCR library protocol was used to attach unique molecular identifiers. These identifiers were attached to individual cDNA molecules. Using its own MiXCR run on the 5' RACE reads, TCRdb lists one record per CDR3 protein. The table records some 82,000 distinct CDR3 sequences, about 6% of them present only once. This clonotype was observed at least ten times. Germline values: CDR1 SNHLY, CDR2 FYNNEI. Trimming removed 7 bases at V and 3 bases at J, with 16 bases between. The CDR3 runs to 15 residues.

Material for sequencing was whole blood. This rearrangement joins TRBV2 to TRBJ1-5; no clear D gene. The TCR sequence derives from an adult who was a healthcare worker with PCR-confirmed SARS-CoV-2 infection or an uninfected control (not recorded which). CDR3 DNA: TGTGCCAGCACCCCCCGCCCGGGAACCAATCAGCCCCAGCATTTT. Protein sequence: CASTPRPGTNQPQHF. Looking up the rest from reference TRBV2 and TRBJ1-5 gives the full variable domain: EPEVTQTPSHQVTQMGQEVILRCVPISNHLYFYWYRQILGQKVEFLVSFYNNEISEKSEIFDDQFSVERPDGSNFTLKIRSTKLEDSAMYFCASTPRPGTNQPQHFGDGTRLSIL.